The 11 T cell receptor beta chains below come from one sample, sequenced in a study of cytomegalovirus exposure and HLA in healthy donors (dated by TCRdb to 2016 to 2017). The library was built by means of the immunoSEQ multiplex PCR assay. The multiplex PCR relied on a mix of 60 forward primers for TCR Vbeta segments and 13 reverse primers for TCR Jbeta segments. TCRdb's version of the immuneACCESS table is confined to in-frame rearrangements and falls short of the full clone set. An unresolved V gene accounts for under half of the shortfall where checked; the remainder is of unknown origin. In all, the sample holds roughly 100,000 clones, and 65% to 85% of those were seen once. The leading ten clones occupy roughly 19% of the sample. Sequencing was done on a sample of PBMCs. Every receptor here comes from a woman aged 55-75 years in good health and CMV-seropositive.

This chain joins TRBV4-2 and TRBJ2-5, with 7 positions matching TRBD2. The CDR3 consists of 17 residues. After removal of 1 base from V and 1 base from J, the junction contained 9 bases not matched to a gene. Per the germline V gene, CDR1 is LGHNA and CDR2 is YNFKEQ. This chain's CDR3 is CASSQALGAGAQETQYF. The CDR3 DNA sequence: TGTGCCAGCAGCCAAGCACTTGGGGCGGGAGCCCAAGAGACCCAGTACTTC.

This chain links TRBV4-1 with TRBJ1-2; the D is unclear. Looked up from germline, CDR1 is MGHRA and CDR2 is YSYEKL. CDR3 length: 13 residues. V was shortened by 4 bases and J by 4 bases, with 10 bases between the two germline ends. For the CDR3, the DNA is TGCGCCAGCAGCCCCGCGGCCACCTATGGCTACACCTTC. As protein: CASSPAATYGYTF.

This chain joins TRBV19 and TRBJ2-1, with unresolved D. This CDR3 comprises 12 residues. The ends were cut back, 6 bases at V and 8 bases at J, with 11 bases in the middle. CDR1 and CDR2 from the germline V gene are LNHDA and SQIVND (reference sequence). The CDR3 bases are TGTGCCAGTAGGAGTACTCTCTATGAGCAGTTCTTC. The encoded protein is CASRSTLYEQFF.

V usage is TRBV9 and J usage is TRBJ2-7; 8 bases agree with TRBD1. Germline V gene data show CDR1 as SGDLS and CDR2 as YYNGEE. The ends lost 1 base at V and 1 base at J; junction bases unmatched: 7. The length of the CDR3 is 16 residues. The CDR3 spells CASSVSTGARSYEQYF. Written as DNA, the CDR3 is TGTGCCAGCAGCGTATCGACAGGGGCTAGGTCCTACGAGCAGTACTTC.

Points on this clone: One end of the junction is discordant with germline, which a read error may explain. The chain recombines TRBV7-6 with TRBJ2-2; no firm D call. The CDR3 sequence is 13 residues long. Looked up from germline, CDR1 is SGHVS and CDR2 is FNYEAQ. Here the CDR3 reads CASSLDYTGELFF. The CDR3 nucleotides read TGTGCCAGCAGTTTAGACTACACCGGGGAGCTGTTTTTT.

This clone was detected only once. The chain is built from TRBV7-3 and TRBJ2-3, with 8 bases that match TRBD2. The V gene end was trimmed by 1 base and the J gene end by 2 bases; junction bases not matched to a gene: 2. The CDR3 runs to 15 residues. CDR1 is SGHTA and CDR2 is FQGTGA in the germline V gene. The CDR3 bases are TGTGCCAGCAGCTTAAGCGGGAGGACCACAGATACGCAGTATTTT. This sequence encodes CASSLSGRTTDTQYF.

The chain employs TRBV14 and TRBJ1-5; a possible D gene is TRBD1 (6 bases). Trimming removed 2 bases from V and 4 bases from J, with 9 bases in between. The germline V gene encodes CDR1 SGHDN and CDR2 FVKESK. The CDR3 sequence is 14 residues long. The CDR3, as DNA: TGTGCCAGCAGCCAACAGCAGGGGAATCAGCCCCAGCATTTT. Residues: CASSQQQGNQPQHF.

This clone was counted once. This rearrangement joins TRBV19 to TRBJ2-6, with D possibly being TRBD1 (5 bases). The CDR3 has 15 residues. Germline CDR1 is LNHDA and CDR2 is SQIVND (reference sequence). Trimming pared 5 bases from V and 2 bases from J, leaving 10 bases between. The CDR3 DNA reads as TGTGCCAGTAGTTTCTCAGGGACTGGGGCCAACGTCCTGACTTTC. Translated, it gives CASSFSGTGANVLTF.

The rearrangement links TRBV29-1 to TRBJ1-1; possible D gene TRBD1, 5 bases. V lost 6 bases to trimming and J lost 4 bases, with 18 bases between them. This CDR3 region has 14 residues. Germline CDR1 SQVTM, CDR2 ANQGSEA. The CDR3 coding sequence is TGCAGCGTGGCGACAGCTCCCGACGGCACTGAAGCTTTCTTT. Encoded protein: CSVATAPDGTEAFF.

The chain joins TRBV19 to TRBJ2-7, with TRBD1 matching 10 bases. The CDR3 contains 16 residues. V shed 3 bases, J shed 2 bases, and the junction held 7 bases outside the gene matches. Germline lookup yields CDR1 LNHDA and CDR2 SQIVND (reference sequence). The CDR3 loop is CASSITGTGVTYEQYF. For the CDR3, the DNA is TGTGCCAGTAGTATCACCGGGACAGGGGTCACCTACGAGCAGTACTTC.

The chain links TRBV30 to TRBJ1-6; the D gene is possibly TRBD1 (6 bases). CDR3 length equals 14 residues. V gave up 0 bases and J gave up 9 bases, with 12 bases separating them. Germline-derived CDR1 and CDR2 are GTSNPN and SVGIG (reference sequence). The chain's CDR3 is CAWSVGGQTSPLHF. The CDR3 region has the DNA TGTGCCTGGAGTGTTGGGGGCCAAACTTCACCCCTCCACTTT. Drawing the rest from reference TRBV30 and TRBJ1-6, the complete variable domain is SQTIHQWPATLVQPVGSPLSLECTVEGTSNPNLYWYRQAAGRGLQLLFYSVGIGQISSEVPQNLSASRPQDRQFILSSKKLLLSDSGFYLCAWSVGGQTSPLHFGNGTRLTVT.